This TCR beta chain was identified in a study of siplizumab effects on memory and regulatory T cells. Study outcomes and limitations: Naive T cells apparently outstripped memory cells in diversity and seemed major alloresponse contributors. Confirmation was lacking for the suppressive function of proliferating Tregs derived from siplizumab cultures. Only a minority of proliferating CD4+ or CD8+ clones had an assignable naive or memory phenotype, with roughly 75-96% lacking one.

For this clone: The antigen remains unidentified.

Assays examined around 100,000 TCR templates per sample. The assay was immunoSEQ multiplex PCR, and TCRdb's table has in-frame clones only and misses some. The sample records 85,000 to 130,000 clones, over 90% being singletons. Material: Tregs sorted from blood. This TCR was sampled from a human donor in good health.

DNA for the CDR3: TGTGCCAGCAGTTCCACAGGGGGCCGGCTTAGCACAGATACGCAGTATTTT. Protein sequence: CASSSTGGRLSTDTQYF. This chain connects TRBV27 to TRBJ2-3; 9 nucleotides line up with TRBD1. The CDR3 totals 17 residues. Germline trimming cut 4 bases from V and 0 bases from J; bases unmatched to any gene: 8. Germline CDR1 and CDR2: MNHEY and SMNVEV (reference sequence).